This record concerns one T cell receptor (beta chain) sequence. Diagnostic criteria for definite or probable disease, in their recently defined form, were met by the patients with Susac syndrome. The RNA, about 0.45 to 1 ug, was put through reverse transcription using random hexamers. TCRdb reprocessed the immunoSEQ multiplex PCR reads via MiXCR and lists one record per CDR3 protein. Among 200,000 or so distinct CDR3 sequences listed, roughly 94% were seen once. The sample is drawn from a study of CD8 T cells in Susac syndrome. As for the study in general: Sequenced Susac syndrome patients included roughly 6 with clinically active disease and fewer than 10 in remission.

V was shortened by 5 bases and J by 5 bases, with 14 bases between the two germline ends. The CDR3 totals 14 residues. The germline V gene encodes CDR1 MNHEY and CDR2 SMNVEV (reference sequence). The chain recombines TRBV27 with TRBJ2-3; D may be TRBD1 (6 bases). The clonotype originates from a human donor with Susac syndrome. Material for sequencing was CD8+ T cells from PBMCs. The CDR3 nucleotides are TGTGCCAGCAGTATCACAGGGCAGCAAGATACGCAGTATTTT. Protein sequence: CASSITGQQDTQYF.